Each of the 20 T cell receptor beta chains below was sequenced from the same sample in a study of cytomegalovirus exposure and HLA in healthy donors. Primers: 60 Vbeta forward and 13 Jbeta reverse. Data came from immunoSEQ multiplex PCR; TCRdb stores just in-frame clones and leaves some out. The table lists 150,000 to 200,000 clones, about 63% of them singletons. Sequenced material: PBMCs. These receptors came from a woman in her 40s in good health and CMV-seropositive.

The V and J genes are TRBV5-1 and TRBJ1-5; D ambiguous. Germline values: CDR1 SGHRS, CDR2 YFSETQ. Trimming removed 4 bases from V and 0 bases from J, with 5 bases in between. CDR3 size: 13 residues. Written as DNA, the CDR3 is TGCGCCAGCAGCCCGTCTAGCAATCAGCCCCAGCATTTT. Encoded protein: CASSPSSNQPQHF.

The V call is TRBV7-9, the J call TRBJ1-2; D perhaps matches TRBD1 (5 bases). With 5 bases removed from V and 4 bases from J, the gap between germline ends came to 8 bases. The CDR3 loop spans 12 amino acids. CDR1 and CDR2 (germline): SEHNR, FQNEAQ (reference sequence). The CDR3 loop is CASSPDSYGYTF. As DNA, the CDR3 is TGTGCCAGCAGCCCAGACAGCTATGGCTACACCTTC.

The gene calls are TRBV29-1 and TRBJ1-1; possible D gene TRBD1, 5 bases. From germline, CDR1 is SQVTM and CDR2 ANQGSEA. The germline V and J ends were trimmed by 4 bases and 3 bases, with 15 bases remaining between them. The CDR3 is made up of 14 amino acids. The CDR3 nucleotides read TGCAGCGTTGTTATTGGGGCTCCGGACACTGAAGCTTTCTTT. Translation gives CSVVIGAPDTEAFF.

The chain joins TRBV7-7 to TRBJ2-5; 7 bases map to TRBD2. Germline lookup yields CDR1 SSHAT and CDR2 FNYEAQ (reference sequence). The length of the CDR3 is 13 residues. In DNA form, the CDR3 reads TGTACTAGCAGCCCCATCGGGGGGGAGACCCAGTACTTC. Translated, it gives CTSSPIGGETQYF.

The V and J genes are TRBV9 and TRBJ2-7, with D tentatively TRBD1 (6 bases). Germline V gene data show CDR1 as SGDLS and CDR2 as YYNGEE. The germline V and J ends were trimmed by 4 bases and 1 base, with 9 bases remaining between them. The CDR3 runs 13 residues. The CDR3 here is CASSPGQSYEQYF. In DNA, the CDR3 is TGTGCCAGCAGCCCCGGACAGTCCTACGAGCAGTACTTC.

The genes are TRBV4-1 and TRBJ2-7; 7 positions agree with TRBD1. CDR1 is MGHRA, CDR2 YSYEKL, per germline. Trimming took 0 bases from V and 3 from J; bases not matched to a gene: 5. The CDR3 covers 15 residues. CDR3 bases: TGCGCCAGCAGCCAAGAGGGACAGATAGACTACGAGCAGTACTTC. It translates to CASSQEGQIDYEQYF.

CDR3 DNA: TGTGCCAGCAGCGTTAGCGGGGGCAACACAGATACGCAGTATTTT. Protein sequence: CASSVSGGNTDTQYF. The chain couples TRBV2 to TRBJ2-3, with 9 bases lining up with TRBD2. Germline loops: CDR1 SNHLY, CDR2 FYNNEI. The V and J ends lost 6 bases and 2 bases, in that order; junction bases with no gene match: 6. This CDR3 has 15 residues.

CDR3 region: CASRIDRGGYEQYF. The CDR3 nucleotides read TGTGCCAGCAGGATAGACAGGGGAGGGTACGAGCAGTACTTC. The V and J genes are TRBV6-5 and TRBJ2-7, with a possible D match to TRBD1 (8 bases). This CDR3 region has 14 residues. V lost 6 bases and J lost 4, with 16 bases in between. Germline lookup yields CDR1 MNHEY and CDR2 SVGAGI.

The V call is TRBV7-2, the J call TRBJ2-7, with a tentative D call TRBD2 (5 bases). Germline assignment: CDR1 SGHTA and CDR2 FQGNSA. V was clipped by 0 bases and J by 2 bases, with 8 bases between them. There are 14 residues in the CDR3. The CDR3, as DNA: TGTGCCAGCAGCTTAGCTAGCGTTCCCTACGAGCAGTACTTC. Protein product: CASSLASVPYEQYF.

V and J are TRBV7-9 and TRBJ1-2; 9 nucleotides match TRBD1. CDR3 length: 13 residues. Trimming removed 5 bases from V and 6 bases from J; junction bases left unmatched: 4. Germline V gene data show CDR1 as SEHNR and CDR2 as FQNEAQ (reference sequence). The CDR3 region is CASSHRTGDGYTF. The CDR3 nucleotides are TGTGCCAGCAGCCATAGGACAGGGGATGGCTACACCTTC.

The chain uses TRBV18 and TRBJ1-1; no firm D call. Germline-derived CDR1 and CDR2 are KGHSH and LQKENI. V was cut by 0 bases and J by 5 bases, with 16 bases left in between. The CDR3 extends over 16 amino acids. Here the CDR3 reads CASSPPAASGNTEAFF. The CDR3 DNA sequence: TGTGCCAGCTCACCACCGGCTGCATCGGGTAATACTGAAGCTTTCTTT.

The chain couples TRBV6-6 to TRBJ2-7; D is unclear. Germline values: CDR1 MNHNY, CDR2 SVGAGI (reference sequence). V lost 0 bases and J lost 2, with 8 bases in between. The CDR3 length is 14 residues. The CDR3 sequence: CASSYSSGTYEQYF. In nucleotides, the CDR3 is TGTGCCAGCAGTTACTCGAGTGGTACCTACGAGCAGTACTTC.

The rearrangement uses TRBV5-5 and TRBJ2-3; D gene unclear. Germline lookup yields CDR1 SGHKS and CDR2 YYEKEE (reference sequence). This CDR3 has 12 amino acids. Trimming pared 4 bases from V and 7 bases from J, leaving 10 bases between. The CDR3 DNA sequence: TGTGCCAGCAGCGCGTTTCCAAATACGCAGTATTTT. Protein: CASSAFPNTQYF.

This rearrangement joins TRBV9 to TRBJ2-5; maybe TRBD2 (6 bases). Trimming removed 0 bases from V and 1 base from J, with 16 bases in between. Germline V CDR1 and CDR2: SGDLS, YYNGEE. This CDR3 region has 17 residues. Written as DNA, the CDR3 is TGTGCCAGCAGCGTAGGGTGGGGGACTGAGGGCCAAGAGACCCAGTACTTC. Translation: CASSVGWGTEGQETQYF.

The chain combines TRBV5-8 with TRBJ2-3; 9 bases are a match to TRBD2. From germline, CDR1 is SGHTS and CDR2 YDEGEE. V lost 0 bases and J lost 0; bases outside the gene matches: 5. This CDR3 comprises 17 residues. The CDR3 sequence: CASSLGVAGVSTDTQYF. The CDR3 nucleotides are TGTGCCAGCAGCTTGGGAGTAGCGGGAGTGAGCACAGATACGCAGTATTTT.

V gene TRBV27 combines with J gene TRBJ2-7; a weak D match, TRBD2 (6 bases). The CDR3 contains 13 residues. Germline values: CDR1 MNHEY, CDR2 SMNVEV (reference sequence). With 4 bases removed from V and 0 bases from J, the gap between germline ends came to 7 bases. The CDR3 DNA is TGTGCCAGCAGTTCTAGCGACTCCTACGAGCAGTACTTC. It yields the protein CASSSSDSYEQYF.

The V and J genes are TRBV9 and TRBJ2-3; 10 bases are shared with TRBD2. CDR1 and CDR2 from the germline V gene are SGDLS and YYNGEE. CDR3 size: 16 residues. The V segment lost 3 bases and the J segment 8 bases; nucleotides outside the gene matches: 12. The CDR3 sequence: CASSGGYLAGEGTQYF. The CDR3 DNA sequence: TGTGCCAGCAGCGGGGGGTACCTAGCGGGAGAAGGTACGCAGTATTTT.

The V call is TRBV6-5, the J call TRBJ2-1, with D maybe TRBD2 (6 bases). The CDR3 totals 14 residues. The V end lost 4 bases, the J end lost 8 bases, and 15 bases lay between the germline ends. Germline CDR1 reads MNHEY; CDR2 reads SVGAGI. In DNA form, the CDR3 reads TGTGCCAGCAGTTCCCCGGGACTCGGGGATGAGCAGTTCTTC. It encodes CASSSPGLGDEQFF.

The chain has TRBV7-8 and TRBJ1-4; possibly TRBD1 for D (6 bases). Germline V gives CDR1 SGHVS, CDR2 FQNEAQ. The V end lost 3 bases, the J end lost 8 bases, and 10 bases lay between the germline ends. This CDR3 contains 13 residues. The DNA for the CDR3 is TGTGCCAGCAGCTTCGGACAGATGGAAAAACTGTTTTTT. It specifies CASSFGQMEKLFF.

The genes are TRBV5-6 and TRBJ2-5, with D possibly TRBD1 on 6 matching bases. The germline CDR1 and CDR2 sequences are SGHDT and YYEEEE. This CDR3 is built from 16 residues. Trimming left V 2 bases short and J 1 base short, with 15 bases between. Here the CDR3 reads CASSLGQTTLQETQYF. CDR3 DNA sequence: TGTGCCAGCAGCTTAGGACAGACAACCCTCCAAGAGACCCAGTACTTC.